This TCR beta chain was sequenced during a study of cytomegalovirus exposure and HLA in healthy donors. Study conclusions and caveats: The authors later found most CMV-associated TCR beta chains appeared HLA-restricted.

Primers included in the PCR were 60 Vbeta and 13 Jbeta primers. The data were produced by immunoSEQ multiplex PCR, yet TCRdb's version contains in-frame clones alone and is incomplete. The table shows approximately 100,000 clones, with under 80% occurring only once. The CDR3 runs 14 residues. Germline assignment: CDR1 MRHNA and CDR2 SNTAGT. V shed 6 bases and J shed 4 bases, with 12 bases lying between them. Turning to this clone: The target antigen is unknown.

The chain links TRBV6-4 to TRBJ2-2; possibly TRBD1 for D (6 bases). This TCR was recovered from a man in his sixties in good health and CMV-seronegative. The sample consisted of PBMCs. This CDR3 reads CASSRGQSTGELFF. The CDR3 DNA reads as TGTGCCAGCAGCCGCGGACAGTCCACCGGGGAGCTGTTTTTT.